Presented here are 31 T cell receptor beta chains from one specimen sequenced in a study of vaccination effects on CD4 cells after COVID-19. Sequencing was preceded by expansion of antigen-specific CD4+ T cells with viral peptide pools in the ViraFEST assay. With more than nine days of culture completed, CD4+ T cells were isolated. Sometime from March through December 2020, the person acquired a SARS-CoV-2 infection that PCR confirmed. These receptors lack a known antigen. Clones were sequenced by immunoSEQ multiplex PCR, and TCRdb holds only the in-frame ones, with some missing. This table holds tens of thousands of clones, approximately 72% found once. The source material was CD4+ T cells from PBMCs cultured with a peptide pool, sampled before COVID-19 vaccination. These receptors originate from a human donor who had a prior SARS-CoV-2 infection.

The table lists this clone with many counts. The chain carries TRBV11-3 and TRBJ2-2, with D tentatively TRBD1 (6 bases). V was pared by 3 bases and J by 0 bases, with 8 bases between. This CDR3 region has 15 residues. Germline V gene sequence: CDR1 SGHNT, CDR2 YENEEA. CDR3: CASSFRTANTGELFF. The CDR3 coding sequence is TGTGCCAGCAGCTTTAGGACAGCGAACACCGGGGAGCTGTTTTTT.

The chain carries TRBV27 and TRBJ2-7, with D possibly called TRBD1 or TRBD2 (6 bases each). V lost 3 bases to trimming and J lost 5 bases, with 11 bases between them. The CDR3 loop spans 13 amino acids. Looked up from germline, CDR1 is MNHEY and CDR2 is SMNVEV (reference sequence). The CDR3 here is CASSLEGVHEQYF. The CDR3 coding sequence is TGTGCCAGCAGTTTGGAGGGGGTCCACGAGCAGTACTTC.

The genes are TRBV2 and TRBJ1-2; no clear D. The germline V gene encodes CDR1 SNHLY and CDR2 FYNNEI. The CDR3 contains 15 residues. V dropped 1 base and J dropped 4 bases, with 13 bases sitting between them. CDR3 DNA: TGTGCCAGCAGTGAAGGTCCGGACTTCTTCTATGGCTACACCTTC. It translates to CASSEGPDFFYGYTF.

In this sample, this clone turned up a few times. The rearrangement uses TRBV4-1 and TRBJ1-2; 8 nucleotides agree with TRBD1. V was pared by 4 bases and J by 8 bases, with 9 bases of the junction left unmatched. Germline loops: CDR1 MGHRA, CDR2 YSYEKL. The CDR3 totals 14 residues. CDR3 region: CASSLQTGDFGYTF. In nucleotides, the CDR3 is TGCGCCAGCAGCCTTCAGACAGGGGACTTCGGCTACACCTTC.

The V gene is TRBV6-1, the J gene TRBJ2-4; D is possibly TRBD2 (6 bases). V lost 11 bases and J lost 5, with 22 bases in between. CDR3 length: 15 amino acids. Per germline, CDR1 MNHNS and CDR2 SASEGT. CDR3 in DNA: TGTGCCTCCGGCGGTGTTTGGCGGGGCCAAAACATTCAGTACTTC. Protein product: CASGGVWRGQNIQYF.

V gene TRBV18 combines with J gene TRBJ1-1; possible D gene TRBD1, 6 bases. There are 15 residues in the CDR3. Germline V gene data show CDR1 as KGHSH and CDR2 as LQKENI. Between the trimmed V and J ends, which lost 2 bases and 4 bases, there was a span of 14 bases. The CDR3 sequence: CASSPFQPGATEAFF. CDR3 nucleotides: TGTGCCAGCTCACCATTCCAGCCAGGGGCCACTGAAGCTTTCTTT.

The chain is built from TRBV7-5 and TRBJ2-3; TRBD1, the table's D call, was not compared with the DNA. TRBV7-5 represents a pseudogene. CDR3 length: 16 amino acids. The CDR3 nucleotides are TGTGCCAGAAGCTTAGCCGGGACAGGGAGGTCAGATACGCAGTATTTT. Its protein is CARSLAGTGRSDTQYF.

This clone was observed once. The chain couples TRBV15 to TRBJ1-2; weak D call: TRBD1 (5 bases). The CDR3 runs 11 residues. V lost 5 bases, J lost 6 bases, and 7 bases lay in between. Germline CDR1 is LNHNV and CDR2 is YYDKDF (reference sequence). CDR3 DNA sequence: TGTGCCACCAGCGGACAAGATGGCTACACCTTC. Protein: CATSGQDGYTF.

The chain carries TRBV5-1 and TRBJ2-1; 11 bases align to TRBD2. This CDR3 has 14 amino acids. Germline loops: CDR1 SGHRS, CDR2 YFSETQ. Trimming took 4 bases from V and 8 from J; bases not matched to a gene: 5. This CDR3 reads CASSRGLAVDEQFF. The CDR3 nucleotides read TGCGCCAGCAGCCGGGGACTAGCGGTCGATGAGCAGTTCTTC.

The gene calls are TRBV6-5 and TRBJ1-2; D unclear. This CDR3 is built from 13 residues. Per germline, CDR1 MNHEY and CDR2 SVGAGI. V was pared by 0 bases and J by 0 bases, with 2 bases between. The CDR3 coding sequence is TGTGCCAGCAGTTACTCGTCTAACTATGGCTACACCTTC. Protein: CASSYSSNYGYTF.

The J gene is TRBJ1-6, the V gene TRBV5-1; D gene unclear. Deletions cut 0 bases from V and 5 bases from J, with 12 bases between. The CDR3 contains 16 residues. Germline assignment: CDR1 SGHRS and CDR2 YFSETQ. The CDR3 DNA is TGCGCCAGCAGCTTGGCTGGGTGGGGAGATAATTCACCCCTCCACTTT. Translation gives CASSLAGWGDNSPLHF.

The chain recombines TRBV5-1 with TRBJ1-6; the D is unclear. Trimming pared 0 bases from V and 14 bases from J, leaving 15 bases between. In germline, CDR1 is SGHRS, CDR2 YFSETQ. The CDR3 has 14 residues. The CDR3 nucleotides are TGCGCCAGCAGCTTGGATAGCCCTGGGAGGTCCCTCCACTTT. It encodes CASSLDSPGRSLHF.

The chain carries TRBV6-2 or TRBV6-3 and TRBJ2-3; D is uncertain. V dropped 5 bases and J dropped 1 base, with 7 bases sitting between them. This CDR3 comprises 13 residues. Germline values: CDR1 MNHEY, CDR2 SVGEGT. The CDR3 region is CASSPDGTDTQYF. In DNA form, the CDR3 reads TGTGCCAGCAGTCCGGACGGCACAGATACGCAGTATTTT.

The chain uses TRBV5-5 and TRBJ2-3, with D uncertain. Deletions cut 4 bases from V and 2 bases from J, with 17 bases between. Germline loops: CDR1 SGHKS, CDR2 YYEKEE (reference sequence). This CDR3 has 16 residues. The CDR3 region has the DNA TGTGCCAGCAGCCCGACGGACGTGGCGGTCACAGATACGCAGTATTTT. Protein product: CASSPTDVAVTDTQYF. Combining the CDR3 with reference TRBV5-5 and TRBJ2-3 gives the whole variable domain DAGVTQSPTHLIKTRGQQVTLRCSPISGHKSVSWYQQVLGQGPQFIFQYYEKEERGRGNFPDRFSARQFPNYSSELNVNALLLGDSALYLCASSPTDVAVTDTQYFGPGTRLTVL.

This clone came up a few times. CDR3 in DNA: TGTGCCAGCAGCTTAGCGGGGGGCGACTATGGCTACACCTTC. Protein: CASSLAGGDYGYTF. J is TRBJ1-2 and V is TRBV7-9, with D perhaps matching TRBD1 (6 bases). The CDR3 consists of 14 residues. Per the germline V gene, CDR1 is SEHNR and CDR2 is FQNEAQ (reference sequence). The ends were cut back, 0 bases at V and 3 bases at J, with 8 bases in the middle.

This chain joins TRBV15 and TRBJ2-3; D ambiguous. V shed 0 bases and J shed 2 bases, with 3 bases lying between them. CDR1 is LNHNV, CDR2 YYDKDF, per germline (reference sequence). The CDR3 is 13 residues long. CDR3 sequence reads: CATSRDPTDTQYF. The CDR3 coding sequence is TGTGCCACCAGCAGAGATCCCACAGATACGCAGTATTTT.

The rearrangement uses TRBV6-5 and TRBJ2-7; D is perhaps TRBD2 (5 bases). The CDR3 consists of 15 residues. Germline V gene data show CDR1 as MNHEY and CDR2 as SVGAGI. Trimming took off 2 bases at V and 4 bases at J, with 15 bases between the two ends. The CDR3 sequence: CASSYHGLGTYEQYF. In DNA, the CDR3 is TGTGCCAGCAGTTACCACGGACTGGGAACTTACGAGCAGTACTTC.

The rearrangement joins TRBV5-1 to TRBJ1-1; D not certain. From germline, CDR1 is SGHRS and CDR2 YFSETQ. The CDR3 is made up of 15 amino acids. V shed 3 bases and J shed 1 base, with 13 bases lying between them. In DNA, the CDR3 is TGCGCCAGCAGCTCCCTGGGTACAGCGAACACTGAAGCTTTCTTT. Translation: CASSSLGTANTEAFF.

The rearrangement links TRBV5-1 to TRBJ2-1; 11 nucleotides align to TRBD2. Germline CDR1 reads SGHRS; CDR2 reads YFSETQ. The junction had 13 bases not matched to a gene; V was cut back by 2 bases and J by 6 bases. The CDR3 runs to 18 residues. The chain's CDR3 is CASSFGVLAGGHANEQFF. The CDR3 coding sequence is TGCGCCAGCAGCTTTGGGGTATTAGCGGGGGGGCATGCCAATGAGCAGTTCTTC.

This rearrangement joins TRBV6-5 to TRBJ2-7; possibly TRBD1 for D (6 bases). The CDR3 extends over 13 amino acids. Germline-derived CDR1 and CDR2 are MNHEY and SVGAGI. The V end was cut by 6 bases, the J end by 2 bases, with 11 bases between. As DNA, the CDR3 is TGTGCCAGCAGGCCCTGGGGGCCCTACGAGCAGTACTTC. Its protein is CASRPWGPYEQYF.

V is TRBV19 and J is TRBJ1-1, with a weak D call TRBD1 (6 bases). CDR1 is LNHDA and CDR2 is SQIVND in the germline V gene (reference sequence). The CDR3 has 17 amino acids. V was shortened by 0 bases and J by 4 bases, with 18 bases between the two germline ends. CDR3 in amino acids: CASSIEGANYYGTEAFF. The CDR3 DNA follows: TGTGCCAGTAGTATAGAGGGGGCGAATTATTATGGCACTGAAGCTTTCTTT.

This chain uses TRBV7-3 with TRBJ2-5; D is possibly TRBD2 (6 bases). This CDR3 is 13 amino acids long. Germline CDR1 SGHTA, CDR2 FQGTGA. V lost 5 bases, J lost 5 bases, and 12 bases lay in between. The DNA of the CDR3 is TGTGCCAGCAGCCGGGGGACCCTCGAGACCCAGTACTTC. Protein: CASSRGTLETQYF.

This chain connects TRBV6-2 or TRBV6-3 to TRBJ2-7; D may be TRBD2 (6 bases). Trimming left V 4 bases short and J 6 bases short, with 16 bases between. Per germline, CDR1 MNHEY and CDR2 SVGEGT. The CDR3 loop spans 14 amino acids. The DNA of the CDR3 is TGTGCCAGCAGTTCGCACGGGACTCCCAGCGAGCAGTACTTC. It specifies CASSSHGTPSEQYF.

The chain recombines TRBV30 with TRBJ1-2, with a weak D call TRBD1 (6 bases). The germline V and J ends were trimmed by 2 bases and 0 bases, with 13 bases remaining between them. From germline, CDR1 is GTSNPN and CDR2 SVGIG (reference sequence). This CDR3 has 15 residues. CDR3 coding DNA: TGTGCCTGGAGTCAACTCGACAGGTCTAACTATGGCTACACCTTC. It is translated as CAWSQLDRSNYGYTF.

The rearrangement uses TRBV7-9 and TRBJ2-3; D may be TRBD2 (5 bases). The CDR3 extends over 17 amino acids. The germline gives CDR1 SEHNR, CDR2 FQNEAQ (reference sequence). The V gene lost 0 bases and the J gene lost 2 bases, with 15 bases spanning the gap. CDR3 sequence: CASSLARAVPYTDTQYF. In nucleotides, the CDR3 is TGTGCCAGCAGCTTAGCGAGAGCGGTCCCTTACACAGATACGCAGTATTTT. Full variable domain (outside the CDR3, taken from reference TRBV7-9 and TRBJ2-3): DTGVSQNPRHKITKRGQNVTFRCDPISEHNRLYWYRQTLGQGPEFLTYFQNEAQLEKSRLLSDRFSAERPKGSFSTLEIQRTEQGDSAMYLCASSLARAVPYTDTQYFGPGTRLTVL.

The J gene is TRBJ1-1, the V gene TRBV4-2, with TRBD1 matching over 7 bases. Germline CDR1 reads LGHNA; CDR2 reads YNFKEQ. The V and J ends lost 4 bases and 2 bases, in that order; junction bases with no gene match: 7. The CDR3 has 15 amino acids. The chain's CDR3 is CASSLRQGYNTEAFF. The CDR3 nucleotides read TGTGCCAGCAGCCTACGACAGGGCTACAACACTGAAGCTTTCTTT.

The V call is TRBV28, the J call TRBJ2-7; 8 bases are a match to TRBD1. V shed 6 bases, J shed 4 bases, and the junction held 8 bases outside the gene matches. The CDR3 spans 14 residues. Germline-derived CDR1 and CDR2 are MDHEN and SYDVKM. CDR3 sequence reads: CASRRQGWEYEQYF. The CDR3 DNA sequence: TGTGCCAGCAGAAGACAGGGGTGGGAATACGAGCAGTACTTC.

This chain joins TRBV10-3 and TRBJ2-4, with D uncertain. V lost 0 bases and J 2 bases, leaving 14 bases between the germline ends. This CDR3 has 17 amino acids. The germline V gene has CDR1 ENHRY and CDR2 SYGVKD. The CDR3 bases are TGTGCCATCAGTGAGTCAGTACTCTTTAGCCCCAAAAACATTCAGTACTTC. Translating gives CAISESVLFSPKNIQYF.

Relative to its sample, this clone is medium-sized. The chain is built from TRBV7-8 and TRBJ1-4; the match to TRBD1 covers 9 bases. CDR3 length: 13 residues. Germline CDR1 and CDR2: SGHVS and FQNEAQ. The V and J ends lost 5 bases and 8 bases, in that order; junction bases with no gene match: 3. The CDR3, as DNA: TGTGCCAGCAGCCGGGACAGGGAGGAAAAACTGTTTTTT. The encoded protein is CASSRDREEKLFF.

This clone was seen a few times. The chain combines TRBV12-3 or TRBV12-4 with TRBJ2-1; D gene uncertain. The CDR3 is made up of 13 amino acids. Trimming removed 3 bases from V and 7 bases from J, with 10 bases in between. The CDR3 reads CASSFSARNEQFF. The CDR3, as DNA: TGTGCCAGCAGTTTTAGTGCTAGGAATGAGCAGTTCTTC.

CDR3: CASSLSGLVWTQYF. Here the CDR3 DNA reads TGTGCCAGCAGTTTATCGGGACTAGTATGGACCCAGTACTTC. The chain employs TRBV27 and TRBJ2-5; 8 nucleotides agree with TRBD2. The germline CDR1 and CDR2 sequences are MNHEY and SMNVEV (reference sequence). Trimming at V came to 0 bases and at J to 7 bases, leaving 4 bases not matched to a gene. The CDR3 sequence is 14 residues long.